The clone carrying this TCR beta chain was detected only a few times. Antigen: not known. Per the germline V gene, CDR1 is WSHSY and CDR2 is SAAADI. V dropped 5 bases and J dropped 7; count of bases not matched to a gene: 7. CDR3 length: 14 amino acids. The authors reverse transcribed all of the isolated RNA, so sequencing captured expressed TCRB transcripts. TCRdb keeps only in-frame clones here, not all; method: immunoSEQ multiplex PCR. Here the sample spans roughly 730,000 clones, around an eighth being singletons. The data were obtained in a study of beta chain features in type 1 diabetes. Regarding the study as a whole: Type 1 diabetes patients had moderately but significantly shorter TCRB CDR3s in all four CD4+ subsets. Researchers could not determine here whether HLA type influences TCRB rearrangement.

It was via CD45RO/CCR7/CD25/CD127/CD95/CD27 that CD4+ naive, central memory, regulatory and stem cell-like memory cells were sorted. The J gene is TRBJ1-5, the V gene TRBV10-2; 8 nucleotides line up with TRBD1. This receptor was identified in a young man with type 1 diabetes. Sequenced material: naive CD4+ T cells from blood. CDR3: CASSLEQGGQPQHF. CDR3 coding DNA: TGCGCCAGCAGTTTGGAACAGGGGGGACAGCCCCAGCATTTT.